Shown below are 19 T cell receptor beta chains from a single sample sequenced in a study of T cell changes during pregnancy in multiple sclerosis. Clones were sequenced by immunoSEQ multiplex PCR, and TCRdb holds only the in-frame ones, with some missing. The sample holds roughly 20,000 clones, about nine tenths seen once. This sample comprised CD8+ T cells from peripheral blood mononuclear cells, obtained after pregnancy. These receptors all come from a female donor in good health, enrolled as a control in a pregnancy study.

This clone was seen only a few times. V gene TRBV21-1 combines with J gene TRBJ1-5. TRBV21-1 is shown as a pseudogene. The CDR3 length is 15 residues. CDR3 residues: CASSKTRGGFRPQHF. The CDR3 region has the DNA TGTGCCAGCAGCAAAACAAGGGGGGGCTTTCGGCCCCAGCATTTT.

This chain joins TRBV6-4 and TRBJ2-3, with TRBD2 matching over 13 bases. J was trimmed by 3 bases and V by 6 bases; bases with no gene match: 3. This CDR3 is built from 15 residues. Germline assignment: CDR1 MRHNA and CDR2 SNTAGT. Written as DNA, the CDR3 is TGTGCCAGCAGCAGACTAGCGGGAGGTACAGATACGCAGTATTTT. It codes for CASSRLAGGTDTQYF.

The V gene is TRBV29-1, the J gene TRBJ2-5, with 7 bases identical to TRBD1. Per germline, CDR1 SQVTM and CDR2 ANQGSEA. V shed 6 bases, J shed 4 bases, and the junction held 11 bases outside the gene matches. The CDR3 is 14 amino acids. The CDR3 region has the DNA TGCAGCGTAACGGGACAGTCAATGCCAGAGACCCAGTACTTC. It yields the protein CSVTGQSMPETQYF.

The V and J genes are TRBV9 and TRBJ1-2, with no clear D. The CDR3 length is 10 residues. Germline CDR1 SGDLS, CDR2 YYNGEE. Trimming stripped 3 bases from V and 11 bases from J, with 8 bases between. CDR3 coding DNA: TGTGCCAGCAGCGGTACTTTATACACCTTC. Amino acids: CASSGTLYTF.

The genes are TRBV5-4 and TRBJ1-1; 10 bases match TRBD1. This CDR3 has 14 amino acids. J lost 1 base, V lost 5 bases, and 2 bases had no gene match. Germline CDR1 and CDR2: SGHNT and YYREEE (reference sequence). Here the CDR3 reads CASRRDRGNTEAFF. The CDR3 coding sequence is TGTGCCAGCAGGCGGGACAGGGGGAACACTGAAGCTTTCTTT.

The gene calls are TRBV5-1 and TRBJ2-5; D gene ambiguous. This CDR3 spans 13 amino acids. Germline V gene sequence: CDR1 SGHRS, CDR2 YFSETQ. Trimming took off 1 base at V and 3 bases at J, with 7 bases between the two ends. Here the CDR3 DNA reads TGCGCCAGCAGCTTGAGCCCGAAAGAGACCCAGTACTTC. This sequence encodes CASSLSPKETQYF.

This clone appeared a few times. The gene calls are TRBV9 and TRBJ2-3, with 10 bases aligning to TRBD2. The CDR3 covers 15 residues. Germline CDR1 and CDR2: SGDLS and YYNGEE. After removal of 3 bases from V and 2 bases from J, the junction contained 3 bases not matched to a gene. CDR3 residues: CASSDSGGPTDTQYF. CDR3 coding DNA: TGTGCCAGCAGCGATAGCGGGGGGCCCACAGATACGCAGTATTTT.

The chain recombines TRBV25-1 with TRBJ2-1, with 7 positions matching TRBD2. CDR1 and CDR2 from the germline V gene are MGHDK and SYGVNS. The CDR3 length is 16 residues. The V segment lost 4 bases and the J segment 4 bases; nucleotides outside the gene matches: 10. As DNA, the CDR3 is TGTGCCAGCAGTGCAACGACTAGCAGACTGTACAATGAGCAGTTCTTC. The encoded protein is CASSATTSRLYNEQFF.

Here the CDR3 reads CASSFGQGALYEQYF. In DNA, the CDR3 is TGTGCCAGCAGCTTCGGACAGGGGGCGTTGTACGAGCAGTACTTC. This chain connects TRBV11-2 to TRBJ2-7, with 11 bases matching TRBD1. The V gene's germline CDR1 is SGHAT and CDR2 FQNNGV. This CDR3 is 15 amino acids long. V shed 3 bases and J 4 bases; nucleotides not matched to a gene: 5. The entire variable domain, with the rest obtained from reference TRBV11-2 and TRBJ2-7, is as follows: EAGVAQSPRYKIIEKRQSVAFWCNPISGHATLYWYQQILGQGPKLLIQFQNNGVVDDSQLPKDRFSAERLKGVDSTLKIQPAKLEDSAVYLCASSFGQGALYEQYFGPGTRLTVT.

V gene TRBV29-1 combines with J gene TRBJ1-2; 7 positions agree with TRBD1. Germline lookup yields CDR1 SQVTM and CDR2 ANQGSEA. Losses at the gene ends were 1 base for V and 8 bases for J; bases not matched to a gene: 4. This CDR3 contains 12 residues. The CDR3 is CSVEGTGWGYTF. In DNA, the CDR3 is TGCAGCGTTGAAGGGACAGGCTGGGGCTACACCTTC.

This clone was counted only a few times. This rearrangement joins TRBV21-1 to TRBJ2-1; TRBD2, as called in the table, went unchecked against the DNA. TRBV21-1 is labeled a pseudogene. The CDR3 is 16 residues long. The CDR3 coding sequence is TGTGCCAGCAGCAAAGATGCTAGCGGGAGGGCCAGAGAGCAGTTCTTC. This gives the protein CASSKDASGRAREQFF.

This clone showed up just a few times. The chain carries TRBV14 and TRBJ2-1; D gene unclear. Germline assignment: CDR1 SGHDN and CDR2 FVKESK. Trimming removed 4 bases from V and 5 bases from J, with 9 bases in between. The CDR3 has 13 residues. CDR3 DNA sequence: TGTGCCAGCAGCCCGGGTACTCACAATGAGCAGTTCTTC. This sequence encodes CASSPGTHNEQFF.

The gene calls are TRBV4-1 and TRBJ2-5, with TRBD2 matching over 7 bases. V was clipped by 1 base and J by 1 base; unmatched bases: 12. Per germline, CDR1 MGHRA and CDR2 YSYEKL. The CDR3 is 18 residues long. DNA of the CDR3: TGCGCCAGCAGCCAAGGCGAAAGCGGGGCCCGCTTCCAAGAGACCCAGTACTTC. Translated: CASSQGESGARFQETQYF.

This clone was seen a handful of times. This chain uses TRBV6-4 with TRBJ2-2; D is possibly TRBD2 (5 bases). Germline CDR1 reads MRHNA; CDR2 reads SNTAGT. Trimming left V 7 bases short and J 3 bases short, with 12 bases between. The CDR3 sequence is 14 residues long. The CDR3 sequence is CASTLDGDTGELFF. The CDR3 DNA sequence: TGTGCCAGCACCTTGGACGGGGACACCGGGGAGCTGTTTTTT.

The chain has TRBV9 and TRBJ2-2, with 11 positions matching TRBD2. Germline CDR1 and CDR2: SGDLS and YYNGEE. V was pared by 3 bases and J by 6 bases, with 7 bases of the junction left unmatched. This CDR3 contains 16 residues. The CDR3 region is CASSGRTSGPPGELFF. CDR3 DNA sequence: TGTGCCAGCAGCGGCCGGACTAGCGGGCCCCCCGGGGAGCTGTTTTTT.

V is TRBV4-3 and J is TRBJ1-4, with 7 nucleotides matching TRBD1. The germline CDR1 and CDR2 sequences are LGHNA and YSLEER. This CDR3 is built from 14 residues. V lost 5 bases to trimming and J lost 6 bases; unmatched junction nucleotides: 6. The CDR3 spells CASSVGTVDEKLFF. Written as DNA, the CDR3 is TGCGCCAGCAGCGTCGGGACAGTGGATGAAAAACTGTTTTTT.

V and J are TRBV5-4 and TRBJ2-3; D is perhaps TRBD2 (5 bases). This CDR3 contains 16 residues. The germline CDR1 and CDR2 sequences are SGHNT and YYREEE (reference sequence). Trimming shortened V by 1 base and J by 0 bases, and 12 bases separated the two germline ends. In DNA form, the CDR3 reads TGTGCCAGCAGCTTGCATCGGGATCCTAGCACAGATACGCAGTATTTT. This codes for CASSLHRDPSTDTQYF.

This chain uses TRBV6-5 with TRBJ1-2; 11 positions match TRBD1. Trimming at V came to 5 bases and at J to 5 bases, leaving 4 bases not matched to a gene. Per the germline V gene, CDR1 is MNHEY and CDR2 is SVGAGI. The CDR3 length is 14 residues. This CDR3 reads CASSDGQGAYGYTF. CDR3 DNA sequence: TGTGCCAGCAGTGATGGACAGGGGGCTTATGGCTACACCTTC.

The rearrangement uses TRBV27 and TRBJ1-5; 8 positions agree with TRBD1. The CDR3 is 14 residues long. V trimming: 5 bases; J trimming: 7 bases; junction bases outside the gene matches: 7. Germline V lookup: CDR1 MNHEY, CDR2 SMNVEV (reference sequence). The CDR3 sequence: CASSQGQGGQPQHF. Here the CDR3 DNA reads TGTGCCAGCAGTCAAGGACAGGGAGGGCAGCCCCAGCATTTT.